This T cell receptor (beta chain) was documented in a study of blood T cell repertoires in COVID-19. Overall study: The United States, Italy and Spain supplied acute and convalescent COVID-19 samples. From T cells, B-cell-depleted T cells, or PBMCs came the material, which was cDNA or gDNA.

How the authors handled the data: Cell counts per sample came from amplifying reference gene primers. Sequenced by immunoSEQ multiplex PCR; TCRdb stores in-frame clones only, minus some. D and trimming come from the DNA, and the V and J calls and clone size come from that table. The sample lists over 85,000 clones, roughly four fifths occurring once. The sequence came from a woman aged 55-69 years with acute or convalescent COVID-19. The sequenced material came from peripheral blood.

In DNA, the CDR3 is TGTGCCAGCAGCGTCAGCCAGGGGATCACCGGGGAGCTGTTTTTT. This gives the protein CASSVSQGITGELFF. The V gene is TRBV9, the J gene TRBJ2-2; a weak D match, TRBD1 (6 bases). Looked up from germline, CDR1 is SGDLS and CDR2 is YYNGEE. The CDR3 is 15 residues long. Trimming pared 2 bases from V and 4 bases from J, leaving 12 bases between.